This T cell receptor (beta chain) was captured in a study of technical replicates of blood from several donors. Here immunoSEQ multiplex PCR was the method, and the copy in TCRdb shows in-frame clones only, minus some. The sample shows about 16,000 clones, approximately 86% of them seen only once. The TCR originated in a human donor in good health. What was sequenced was PBMCs.

CDR3: CASSLETGGSYEQYF. As DNA, the CDR3 is TGTGCCAGCAGCTTGGAGACAGGGGGGTCCTACGAGCAGTACTTC. The chain combines TRBV5-4 with TRBJ2-7, with 9 bases matching TRBD1. Germline V gene data show CDR1 as SGHNT and CDR2 as YYREEE (reference sequence). V trimming: 0 bases; J trimming: 1 base; junction bases outside the gene matches: 2. The CDR3 has 15 amino acids. The full variable domain, its missing parts supplied by reference TRBV5-4 and TRBJ2-7, is ETGVTQSPTHLIKTRGQQVTLRCSSQSGHNTVSWYQQALGQGPQFIFQYYREEENGRGNFPPRFSGLQFPNYSSELNVNALELDDSALYLCASSLETGGSYEQYFGPGTRLTVT.